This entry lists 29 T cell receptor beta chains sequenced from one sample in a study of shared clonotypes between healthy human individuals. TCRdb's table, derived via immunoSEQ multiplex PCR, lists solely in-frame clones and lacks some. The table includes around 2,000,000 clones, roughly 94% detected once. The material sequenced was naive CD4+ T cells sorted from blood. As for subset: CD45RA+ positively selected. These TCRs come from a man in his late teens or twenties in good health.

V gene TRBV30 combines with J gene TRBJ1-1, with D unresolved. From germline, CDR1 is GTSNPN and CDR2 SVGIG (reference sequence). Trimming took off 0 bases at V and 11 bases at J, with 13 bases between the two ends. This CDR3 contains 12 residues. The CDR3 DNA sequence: TGTGCCTGGAGTGTACTGTCGCAACCGGCTTTCTTT. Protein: CAWSVLSQPAFF.

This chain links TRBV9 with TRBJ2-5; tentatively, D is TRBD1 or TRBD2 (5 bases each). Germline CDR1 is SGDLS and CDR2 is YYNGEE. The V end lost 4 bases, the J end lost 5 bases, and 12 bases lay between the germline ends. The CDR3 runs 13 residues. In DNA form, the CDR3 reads TGTGCCAGCAGCACCCCCGGGGCGGAGACCCAGTACTTC. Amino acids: CASSTPGAETQYF. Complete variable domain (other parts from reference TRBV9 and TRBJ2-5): DSGVTQTPKHLITATGQRVTLRCSPRSGDLSVYWYQQSLDQGLQFLIQYYNGEERAKGNILERFSAQQFPDLHSELNLSSLELGDSALYFCASSTPGAETQYFGPGTRLLVL.

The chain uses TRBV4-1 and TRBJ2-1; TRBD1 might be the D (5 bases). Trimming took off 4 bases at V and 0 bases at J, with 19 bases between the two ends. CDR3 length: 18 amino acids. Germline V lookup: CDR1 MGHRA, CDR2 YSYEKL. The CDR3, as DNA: TGCGCCAGCAGCCGCGCATGGGTGGGGCTCGACTCCTACAATGAGCAGTTCTTC. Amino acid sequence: CASSRAWVGLDSYNEQFF.

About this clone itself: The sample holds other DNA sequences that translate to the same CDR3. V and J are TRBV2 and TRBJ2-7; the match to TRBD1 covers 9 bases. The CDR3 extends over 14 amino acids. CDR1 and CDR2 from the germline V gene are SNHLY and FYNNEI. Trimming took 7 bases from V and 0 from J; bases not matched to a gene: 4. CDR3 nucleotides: TGTGCCAGCACCGGACAGGGGAGCTCCTACGAGCAGTACTTC. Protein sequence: CASTGQGSSYEQYF.

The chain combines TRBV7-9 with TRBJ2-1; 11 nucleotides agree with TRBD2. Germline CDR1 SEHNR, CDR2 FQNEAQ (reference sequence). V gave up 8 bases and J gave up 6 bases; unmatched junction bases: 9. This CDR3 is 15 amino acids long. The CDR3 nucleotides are TGTGCCAGCGGCCCCCTAGCGGGAGGCGGCAATGAGCAGTTCTTC. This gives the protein CASGPLAGGGNEQFF.

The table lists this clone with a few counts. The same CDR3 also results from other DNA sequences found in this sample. CDR3 DNA sequence: TGTGCCAGCAGTTACAGGGGGTATGGCTACACCTTC. This encodes CASSYRGYGYTF. The rearrangement joins TRBV28 to TRBJ1-2, with 8 positions matching TRBD1. This CDR3 region has 12 residues. J gave up 5 bases and V 4 bases, and 0 bases lay outside the gene matches. The germline V gene has CDR1 MDHEN and CDR2 SYDVKM.

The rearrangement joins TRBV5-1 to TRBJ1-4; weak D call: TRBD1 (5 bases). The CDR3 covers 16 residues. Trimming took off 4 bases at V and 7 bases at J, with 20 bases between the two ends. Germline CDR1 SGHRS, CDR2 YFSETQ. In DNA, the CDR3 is TGCGCCAGCAGCGGGCCCGGACGGAGGGGTAGTGAAAAACTGTTTTTT. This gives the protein CASSGPGRRGSEKLFF. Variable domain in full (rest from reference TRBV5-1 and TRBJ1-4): KAGVTQTPRYLIKTRGQQVTLSCSPISGHRSVSWYQQTPGQGLQFLFEYFSETQRNKGNFPGRFSGRQFSNSRSEMNVSTLELGDSALYLCASSGPGRRGSEKLFFGSGTQLSVL.

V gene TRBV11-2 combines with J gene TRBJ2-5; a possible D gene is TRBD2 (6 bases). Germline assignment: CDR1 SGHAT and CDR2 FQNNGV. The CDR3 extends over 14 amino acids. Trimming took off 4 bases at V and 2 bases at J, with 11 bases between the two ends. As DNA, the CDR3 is TGTGCCAGCAGCTGGGACGGGGGACAAGAGACCCAGTACTTC. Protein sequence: CASSWDGGQETQYF.

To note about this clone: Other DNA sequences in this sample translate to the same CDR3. CDR3 amino acids: CASSSGGLGTGELFF. The CDR3 region has the DNA TGTGCCAGCAGTTCCGGGGGCCTGGGCACCGGGGAGCTGTTTTTT. The V gene is TRBV6-5, the J gene TRBJ2-2; D is perhaps TRBD1 or TRBD2 (6 bases each). The CDR3 contains 15 residues. The V and J ends lost 4 bases and 4 bases respectively, with 13 bases between them. In germline, CDR1 is MNHEY, CDR2 SVGAGI.

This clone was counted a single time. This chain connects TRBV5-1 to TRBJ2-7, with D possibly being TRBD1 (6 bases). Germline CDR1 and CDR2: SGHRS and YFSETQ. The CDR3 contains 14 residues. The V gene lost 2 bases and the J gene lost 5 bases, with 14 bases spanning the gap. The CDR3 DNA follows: TGCGCCAGCAGCTTAGGGGGACCTTACCACGAGCAGTACTTC. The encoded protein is CASSLGGPYHEQYF.

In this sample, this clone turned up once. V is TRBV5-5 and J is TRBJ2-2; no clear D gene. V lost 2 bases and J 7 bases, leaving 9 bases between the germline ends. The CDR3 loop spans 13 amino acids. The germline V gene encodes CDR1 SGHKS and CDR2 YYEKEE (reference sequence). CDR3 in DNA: TGTGCCAGCAGCTTCATCTACGACGGGGAGCTGTTTTTT. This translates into CASSFIYDGELFF.

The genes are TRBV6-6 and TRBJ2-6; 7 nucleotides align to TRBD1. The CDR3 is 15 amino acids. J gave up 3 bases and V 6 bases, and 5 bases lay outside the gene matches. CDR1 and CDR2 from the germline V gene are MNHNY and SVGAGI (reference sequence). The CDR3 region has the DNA TGTGCCAGCAGACAAGGGGGCGGTGGGGCCAACGTCCTGACTTTC. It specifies CASRQGGGGANVLTF.

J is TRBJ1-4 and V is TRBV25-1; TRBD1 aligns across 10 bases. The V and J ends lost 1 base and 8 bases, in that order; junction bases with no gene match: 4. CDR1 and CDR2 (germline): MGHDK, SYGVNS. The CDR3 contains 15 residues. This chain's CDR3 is CASSESGTGDEKLFF. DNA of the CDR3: TGTGCCAGCAGTGAATCTGGGACAGGGGACGAAAAACTGTTTTTT.

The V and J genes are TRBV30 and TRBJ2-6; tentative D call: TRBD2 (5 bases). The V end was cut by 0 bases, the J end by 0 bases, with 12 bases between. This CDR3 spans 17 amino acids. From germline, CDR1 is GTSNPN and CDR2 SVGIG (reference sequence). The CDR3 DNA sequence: TGTGCCTGGAGTGTGCCGGGAAAGGGCTCTGGGGCCAACGTCCTGACTTTC. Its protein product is CAWSVPGKGSGANVLTF.

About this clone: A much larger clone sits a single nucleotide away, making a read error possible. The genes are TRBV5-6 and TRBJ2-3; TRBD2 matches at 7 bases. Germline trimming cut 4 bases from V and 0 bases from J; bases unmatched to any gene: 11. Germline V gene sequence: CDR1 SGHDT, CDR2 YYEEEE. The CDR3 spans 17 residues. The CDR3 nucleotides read TGTGCCAGCAGCCAAGACGGGCTAGCGGCTAGCACAGATACGCAGTATTTT. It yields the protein CASSQDGLAASTDTQYF.

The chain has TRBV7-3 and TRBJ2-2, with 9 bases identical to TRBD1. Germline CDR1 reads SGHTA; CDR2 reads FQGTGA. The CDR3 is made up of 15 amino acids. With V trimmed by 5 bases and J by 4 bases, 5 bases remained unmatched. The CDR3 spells CASSKDRGGTGELFF. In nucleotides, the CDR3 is TGTGCCAGCAGCAAGGACAGGGGAGGCACCGGGGAGCTGTTTTTT.

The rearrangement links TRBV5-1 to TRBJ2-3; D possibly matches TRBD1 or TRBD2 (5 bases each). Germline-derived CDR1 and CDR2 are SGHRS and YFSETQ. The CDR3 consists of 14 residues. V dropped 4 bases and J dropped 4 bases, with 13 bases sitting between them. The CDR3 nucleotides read TGCGCCAGCAGCAAACCGGGGCCAGCAGATACGCAGTATTTT. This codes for CASSKPGPADTQYF.

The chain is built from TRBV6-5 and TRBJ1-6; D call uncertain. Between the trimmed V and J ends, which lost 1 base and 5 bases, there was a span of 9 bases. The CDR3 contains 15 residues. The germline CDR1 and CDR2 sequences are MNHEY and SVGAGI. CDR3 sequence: CASSYWRADNSPLHF. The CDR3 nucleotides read TGTGCCAGCAGTTACTGGAGGGCGGATAATTCACCCCTCCACTTT.

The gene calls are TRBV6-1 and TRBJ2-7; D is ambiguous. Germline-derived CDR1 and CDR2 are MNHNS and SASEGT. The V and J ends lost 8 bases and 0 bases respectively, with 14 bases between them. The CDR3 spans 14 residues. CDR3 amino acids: CASSETWSSYEQYF. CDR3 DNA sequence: TGTGCCAGCTCTGAGACTTGGAGCTCCTACGAGCAGTACTTC.

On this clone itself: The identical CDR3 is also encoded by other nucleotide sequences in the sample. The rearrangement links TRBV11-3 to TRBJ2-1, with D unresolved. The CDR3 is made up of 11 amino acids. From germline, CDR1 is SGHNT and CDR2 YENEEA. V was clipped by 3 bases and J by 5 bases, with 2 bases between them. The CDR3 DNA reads TGTGCCAGCAGCTTGGACAATGAGCAGTTCTTC. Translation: CASSLDNEQFF.

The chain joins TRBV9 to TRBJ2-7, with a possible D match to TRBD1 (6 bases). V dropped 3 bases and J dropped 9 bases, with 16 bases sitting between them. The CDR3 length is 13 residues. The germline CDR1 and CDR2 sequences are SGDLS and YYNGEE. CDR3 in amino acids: CASSAPGAGVQYF. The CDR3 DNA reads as TGTGCCAGCAGCGCCCCAGGGGCCGGAGTGCAGTACTTC.

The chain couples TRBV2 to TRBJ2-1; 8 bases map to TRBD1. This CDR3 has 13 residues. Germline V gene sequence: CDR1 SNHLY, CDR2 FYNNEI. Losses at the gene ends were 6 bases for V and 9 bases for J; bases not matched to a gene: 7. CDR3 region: CASRMDRAGEQFF. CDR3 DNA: TGTGCCAGCAGGATGGACAGGGCTGGTGAGCAGTTCTTC. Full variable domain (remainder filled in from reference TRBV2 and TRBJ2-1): EPEVTQTPSHQVTQMGQEVILRCVPISNHLYFYWYRQILGQKVEFLVSFYNNEISEKSEIFDDQFSVERPDGSNFTLKIRSTKLEDSAMYFCASRMDRAGEQFFGPGTRLTVL.

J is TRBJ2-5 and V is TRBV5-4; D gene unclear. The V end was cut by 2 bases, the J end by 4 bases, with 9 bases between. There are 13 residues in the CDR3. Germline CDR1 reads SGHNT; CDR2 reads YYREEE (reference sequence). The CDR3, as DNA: TGTGCCAGCAGCTTTCCACCGGGAGAGACCCAGTACTTC. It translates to CASSFPPGETQYF. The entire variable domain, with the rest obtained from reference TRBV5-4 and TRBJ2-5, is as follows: ETGVTQSPTHLIKTRGQQVTLRCSSQSGHNTVSWYQQALGQGPQFIFQYYREEENGRGNFPPRFSGLQFPNYSSELNVNALELDDSALYLCASSFPPGETQYFGPGTRLLVL.

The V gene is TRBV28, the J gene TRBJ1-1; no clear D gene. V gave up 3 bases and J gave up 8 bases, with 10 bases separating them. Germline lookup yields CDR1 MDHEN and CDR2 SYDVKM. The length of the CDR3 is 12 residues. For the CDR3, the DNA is TGTGCCAGCAGTTTTTACGGTCGCGAAGCTTTCTTT. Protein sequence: CASSFYGREAFF.

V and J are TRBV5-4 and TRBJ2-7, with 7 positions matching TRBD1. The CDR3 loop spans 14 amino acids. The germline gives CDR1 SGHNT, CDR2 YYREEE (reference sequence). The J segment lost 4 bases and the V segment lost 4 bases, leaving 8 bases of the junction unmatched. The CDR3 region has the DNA TGTGCCAGCAGCGCGGGCCAGGGGGAATACGAGCAGTACTTC. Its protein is CASSAGQGEYEQYF.

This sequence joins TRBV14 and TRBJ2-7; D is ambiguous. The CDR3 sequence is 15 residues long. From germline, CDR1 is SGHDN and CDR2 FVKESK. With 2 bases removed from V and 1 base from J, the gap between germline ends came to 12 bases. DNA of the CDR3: TGTGCCAGCAGCCAACTGGGAATATTTTCCTACGAGCAGTACTTC. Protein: CASSQLGIFSYEQYF.

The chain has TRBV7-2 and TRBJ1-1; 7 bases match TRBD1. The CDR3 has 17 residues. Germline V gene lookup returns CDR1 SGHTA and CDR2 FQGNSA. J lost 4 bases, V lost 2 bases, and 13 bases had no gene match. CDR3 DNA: TGTGCCAGCAGCTTACAACCGTTCACAGGGGCCGGCACTGAAGCTTTCTTT. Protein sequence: CASSLQPFTGAGTEAFF.

The CDR3 protein is CASSLEGASNQPQHF. The DNA for the CDR3 is TGTGCCAGTAGTCTGGAGGGGGCGAGCAATCAGCCCCAGCATTTT. The chain has TRBV19 and TRBJ1-5, with TRBD1 identical over 7 bases. CDR3 size: 15 residues. Germline V CDR1 and CDR2: LNHDA, SQIVND (reference sequence). With 5 bases clipped from V and 1 base from J, the junction kept 5 bases outside the gene matches.

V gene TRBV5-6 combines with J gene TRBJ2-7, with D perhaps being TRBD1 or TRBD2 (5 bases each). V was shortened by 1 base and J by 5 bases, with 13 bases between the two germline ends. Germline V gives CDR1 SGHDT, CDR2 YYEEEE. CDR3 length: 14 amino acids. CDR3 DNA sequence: TGTGCCAGCAGCTTGTTGTCAGGGACCCACGAGCAGTACTTC. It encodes CASSLLSGTHEQYF. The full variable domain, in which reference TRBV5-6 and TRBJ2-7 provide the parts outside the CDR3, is DAGVTQSPTHLIKTRGQQVTLRCSPKSGHDTVSWYQQALGQGPQFIFQYYEEEERQRGNFPDRFSGHQFPNYSSELNVNALLLGDSALYLCASSLLSGTHEQYFGPGTRLTVT.